This T cell receptor beta chain was documented in a study of neoadjuvant anti-PD-1 for oral cavity cancer. Documented time point: after neoadjuvant nivolumab, at surgical resection. V dropped 2 bases and J dropped 0; count of bases not matched to a gene: 2. The CDR3 is made up of 15 amino acids. Per germline, CDR1 MRHNA and CDR2 SNTAGT. Measured with immunoSEQ multiplex PCR; TCRdb has only the in-frame clones, and not every one. Of around 13,000 clones in the sample, roughly four fifths are singletons; the top ten hold under 2.5%. The input for sequencing was PBMCs, taken after nivolumab (anti-PD-1) treatment. This receptor was taken from a person between 40 and 79 years old with oral cavity squamous cell carcinoma. This chain uses TRBV6-4 with TRBJ2-3, with 7 bases that match TRBD2. In DNA, the CDR3 is TGTGCCAGCAGTGACGGTAGCGGGAGCACAGATACGCAGTATTTT. Translation: CASSDGSGSTDTQYF.